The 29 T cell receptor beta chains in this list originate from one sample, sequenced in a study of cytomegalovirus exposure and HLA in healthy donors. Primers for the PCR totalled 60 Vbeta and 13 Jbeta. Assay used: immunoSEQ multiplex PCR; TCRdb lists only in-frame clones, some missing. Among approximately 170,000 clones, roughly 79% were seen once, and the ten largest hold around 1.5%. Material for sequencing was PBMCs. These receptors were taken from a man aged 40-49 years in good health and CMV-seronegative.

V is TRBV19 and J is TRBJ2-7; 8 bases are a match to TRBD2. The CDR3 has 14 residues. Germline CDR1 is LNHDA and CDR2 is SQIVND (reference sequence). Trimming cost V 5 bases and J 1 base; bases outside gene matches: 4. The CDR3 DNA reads TGTGCCAGTAGTCCGGGACTAGGTTCCTACGAGCAGTACGTC. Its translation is CASSPGLGSYEQYV.

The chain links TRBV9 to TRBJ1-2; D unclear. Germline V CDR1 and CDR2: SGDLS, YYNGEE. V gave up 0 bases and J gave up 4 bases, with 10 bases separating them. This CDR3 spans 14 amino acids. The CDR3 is CASSVGVSPYGYTF. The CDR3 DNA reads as TGTGCCAGCAGCGTAGGTGTTTCTCCCTATGGCTACACCTTC. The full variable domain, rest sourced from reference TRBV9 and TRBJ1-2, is DSGVTQTPKHLITATGQRVTLRCSPRSGDLSVYWYQQSLDQGLQFLIQYYNGEERAKGNILERFSAQQFPDLHSELNLSSLELGDSALYFCASSVGVSPYGYTFGSGTRLTVV.

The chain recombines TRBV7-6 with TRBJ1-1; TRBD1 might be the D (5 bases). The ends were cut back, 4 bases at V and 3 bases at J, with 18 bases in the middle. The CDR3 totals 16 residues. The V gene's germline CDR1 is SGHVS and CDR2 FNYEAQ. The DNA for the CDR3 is TGTGCCAGCAGCTCCGGGGGGGGGATTGGAGACACTGAAGCTTTCTTT. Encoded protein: CASSSGGGIGDTEAFF.

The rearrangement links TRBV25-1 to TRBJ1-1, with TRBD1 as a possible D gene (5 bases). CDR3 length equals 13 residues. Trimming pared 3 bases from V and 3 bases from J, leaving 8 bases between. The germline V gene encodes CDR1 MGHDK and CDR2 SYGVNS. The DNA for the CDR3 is TGTGCCAGCAGTGACCGACAGCACACTGAAGCTTTCTTT. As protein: CASSDRQHTEAFF.

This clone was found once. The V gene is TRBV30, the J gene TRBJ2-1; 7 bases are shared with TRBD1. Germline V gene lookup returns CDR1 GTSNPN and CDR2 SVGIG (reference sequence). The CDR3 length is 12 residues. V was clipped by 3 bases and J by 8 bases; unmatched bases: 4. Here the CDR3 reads CAWSRTGDEQFF. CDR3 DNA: TGTGCCTGGAGCAGGACAGGAGATGAGCAGTTCTTC.

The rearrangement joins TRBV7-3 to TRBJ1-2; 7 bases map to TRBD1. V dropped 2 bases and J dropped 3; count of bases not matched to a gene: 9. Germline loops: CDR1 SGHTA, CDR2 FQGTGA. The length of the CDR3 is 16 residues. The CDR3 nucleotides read TGTGCCAGCAGCTTATCTGGAACAGGGGACGACTATGGCTACACCTTC. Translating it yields CASSLSGTGDDYGYTF. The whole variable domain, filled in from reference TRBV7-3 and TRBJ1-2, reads GAGVSQTPSNKVTEKGKYVELRCDPISGHTALYWYRQSLGQGPEFLIYFQGTGAADDSGLPNDRFFAVRPEGSVSTLKIQRTERGDSAVYLCASSLSGTGDDYGYTFGSGTRLTVV.

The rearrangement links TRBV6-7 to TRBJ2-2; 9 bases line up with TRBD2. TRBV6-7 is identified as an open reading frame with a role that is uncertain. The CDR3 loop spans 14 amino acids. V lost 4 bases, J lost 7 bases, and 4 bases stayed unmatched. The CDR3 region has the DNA TGTGCCAGCAGTTGTAGCGGGAGCGGCGGGGAGCTGTTTTTT. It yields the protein CASSCSGSGGELFF.

The CDR3 DNA reads TGTGCCAGCAGAGCCCGGACAGACACCGGGGAGCTGTTTTTT. It codes for CASRARTDTGELFF. The V call is TRBV27, the J call TRBJ2-2, with D possibly matching TRBD1 (6 bases). The V gene's germline CDR1 is MNHEY and CDR2 SMNVEV (reference sequence). The V and J ends lost 6 bases and 3 bases respectively, with 11 bases between them. The CDR3 extends over 14 amino acids.

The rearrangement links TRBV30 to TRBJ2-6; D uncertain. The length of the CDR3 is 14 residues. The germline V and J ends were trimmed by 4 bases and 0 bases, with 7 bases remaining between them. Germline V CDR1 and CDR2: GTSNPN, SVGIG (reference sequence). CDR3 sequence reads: CAWTGISGANVLTF. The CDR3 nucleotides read TGTGCCTGGACAGGTATCTCTGGGGCCAACGTCCTGACTTTC. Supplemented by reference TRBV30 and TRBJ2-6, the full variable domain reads SQTIHQWPATLVQPVGSPLSLECTVEGTSNPNLYWYRQAAGRGLQLLFYSVGIGQISSEVPQNLSASRPQDRQFILSSKKLLLSDSGFYLCAWTGISGANVLTFGAGSRLTVL.

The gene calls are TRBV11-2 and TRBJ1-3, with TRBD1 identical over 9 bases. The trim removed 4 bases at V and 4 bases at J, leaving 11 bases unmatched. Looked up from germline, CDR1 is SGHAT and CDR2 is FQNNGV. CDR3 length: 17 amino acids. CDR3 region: CASSSNPPGQGGNTIYF. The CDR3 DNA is TGTGCCAGCAGCTCTAACCCTCCGGGACAGGGAGGAAACACCATATATTTT.

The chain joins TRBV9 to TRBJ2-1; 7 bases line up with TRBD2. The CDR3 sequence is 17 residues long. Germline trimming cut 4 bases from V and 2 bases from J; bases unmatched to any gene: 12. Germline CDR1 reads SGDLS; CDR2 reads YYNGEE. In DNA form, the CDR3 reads TGTGCCAGCAGCCTCGAGAGGTCAGCGGGACCCTACAATGAGCAGTTCTTC. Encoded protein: CASSLERSAGPYNEQFF.

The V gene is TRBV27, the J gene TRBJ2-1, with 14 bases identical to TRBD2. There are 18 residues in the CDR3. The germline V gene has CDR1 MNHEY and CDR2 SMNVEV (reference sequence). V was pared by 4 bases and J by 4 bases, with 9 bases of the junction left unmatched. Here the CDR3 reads CASSSGTSGSPGYNEQFF. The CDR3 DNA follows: TGTGCCAGCAGTTCTGGGACTAGCGGGAGCCCCGGTTACAATGAGCAGTTCTTC.

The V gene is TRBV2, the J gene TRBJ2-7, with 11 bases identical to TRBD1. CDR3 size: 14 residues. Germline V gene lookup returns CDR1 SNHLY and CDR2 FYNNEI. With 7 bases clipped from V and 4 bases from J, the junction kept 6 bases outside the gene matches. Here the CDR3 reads CASTPGTGGYEQYF. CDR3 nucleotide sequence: TGTGCCAGCACCCCTGGGACAGGGGGTTACGAGCAGTACTTC.

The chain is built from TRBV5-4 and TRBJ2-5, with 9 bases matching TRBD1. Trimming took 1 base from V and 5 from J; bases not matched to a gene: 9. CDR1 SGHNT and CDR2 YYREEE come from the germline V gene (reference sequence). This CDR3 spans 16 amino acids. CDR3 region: CASSLWGTGGQETQYF. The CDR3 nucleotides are TGTGCCAGCAGCTTGTGGGGAACAGGGGGCCAGGAGACCCAGTACTTC.

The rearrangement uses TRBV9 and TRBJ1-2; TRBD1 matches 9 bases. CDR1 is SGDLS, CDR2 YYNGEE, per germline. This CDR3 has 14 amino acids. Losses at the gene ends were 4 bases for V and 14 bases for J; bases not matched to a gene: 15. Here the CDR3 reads CASSSHRGPEVPTF. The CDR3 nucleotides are TGTGCCAGCAGCTCTCACAGGGGGCCAGAGGTACCGACCTTC.

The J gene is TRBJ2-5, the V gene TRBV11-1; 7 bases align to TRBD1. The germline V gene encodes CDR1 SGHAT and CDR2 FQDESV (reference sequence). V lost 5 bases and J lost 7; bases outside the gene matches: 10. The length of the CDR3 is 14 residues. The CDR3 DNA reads TGTGCCAGCAGCAGAGACAGGGCCGAGGGGACCCAGTACTTC. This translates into CASSRDRAEGTQYF. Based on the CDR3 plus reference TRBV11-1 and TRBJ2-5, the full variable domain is EAEVAQSPRYKITEKSQAVAFWCDPISGHATLYWYRQILGQGPELLVQFQDESVVDDSQLPKDRFSAERLKGVDSTLKIQPAELGDSAMYLCASSRDRAEGTQYFGPGTRLLVL.

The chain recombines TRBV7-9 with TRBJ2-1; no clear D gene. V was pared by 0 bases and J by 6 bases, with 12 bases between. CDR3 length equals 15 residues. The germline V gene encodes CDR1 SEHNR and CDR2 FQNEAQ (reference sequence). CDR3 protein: CASSLAAAVGNEQFF. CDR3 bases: TGTGCCAGCAGCTTAGCGGCGGCCGTAGGCAATGAGCAGTTCTTC.

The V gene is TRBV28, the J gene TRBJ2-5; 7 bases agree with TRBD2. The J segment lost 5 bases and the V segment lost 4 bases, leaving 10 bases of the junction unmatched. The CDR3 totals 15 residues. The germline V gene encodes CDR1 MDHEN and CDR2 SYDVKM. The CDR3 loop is CASSYGMGGSETQYF. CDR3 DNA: TGTGCCAGCAGTTATGGGATGGGGGGGTCGGAGACCCAGTACTTC.

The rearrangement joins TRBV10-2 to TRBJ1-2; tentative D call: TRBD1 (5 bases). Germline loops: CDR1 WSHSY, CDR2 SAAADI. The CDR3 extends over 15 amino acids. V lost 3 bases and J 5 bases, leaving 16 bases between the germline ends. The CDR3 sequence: CASSDPDRFLYGYTF. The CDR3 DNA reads TGCGCCAGCAGTGACCCCGACAGATTCCTATATGGCTACACCTTC.

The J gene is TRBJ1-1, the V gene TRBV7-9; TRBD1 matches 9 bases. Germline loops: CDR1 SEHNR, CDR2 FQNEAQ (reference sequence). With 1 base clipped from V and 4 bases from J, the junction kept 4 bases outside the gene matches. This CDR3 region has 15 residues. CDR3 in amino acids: CASSLEGQGGTEAFF. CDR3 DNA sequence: TGTGCCAGCAGCTTAGAGGGACAGGGTGGCACTGAAGCTTTCTTT.

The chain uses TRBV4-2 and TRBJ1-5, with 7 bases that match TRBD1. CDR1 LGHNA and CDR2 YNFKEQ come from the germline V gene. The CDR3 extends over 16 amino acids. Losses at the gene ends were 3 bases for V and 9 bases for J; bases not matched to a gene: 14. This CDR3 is CASSHLVGGTLTPQHF. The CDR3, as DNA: TGTGCCAGCAGCCACTTAGTAGGGGGCACACTTACGCCCCAGCATTTT.

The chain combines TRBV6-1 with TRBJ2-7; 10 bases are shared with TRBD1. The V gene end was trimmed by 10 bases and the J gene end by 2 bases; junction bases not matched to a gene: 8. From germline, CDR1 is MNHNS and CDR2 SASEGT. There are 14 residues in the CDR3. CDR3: CATEDRGIPYEQYV. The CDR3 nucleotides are TGTGCCACCGAGGACAGGGGGATCCCCTACGAGCAGTACGTC.

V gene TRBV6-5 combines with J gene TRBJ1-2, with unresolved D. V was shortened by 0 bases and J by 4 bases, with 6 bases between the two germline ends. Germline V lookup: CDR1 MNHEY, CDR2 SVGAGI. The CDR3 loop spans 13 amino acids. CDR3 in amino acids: CASSYSNTYGYTF. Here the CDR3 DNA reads TGTGCCAGCAGTTACTCCAACACCTATGGCTACACCTTC.

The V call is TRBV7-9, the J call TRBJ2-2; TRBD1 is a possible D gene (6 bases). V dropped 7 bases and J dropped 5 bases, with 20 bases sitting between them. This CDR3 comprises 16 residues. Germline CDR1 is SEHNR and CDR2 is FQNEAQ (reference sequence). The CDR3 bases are TGTGCCAGCAAGGGTGGAACAGGGATAGAAACCGGGGAGCTGTTTTTT. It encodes CASKGGTGIETGELFF.

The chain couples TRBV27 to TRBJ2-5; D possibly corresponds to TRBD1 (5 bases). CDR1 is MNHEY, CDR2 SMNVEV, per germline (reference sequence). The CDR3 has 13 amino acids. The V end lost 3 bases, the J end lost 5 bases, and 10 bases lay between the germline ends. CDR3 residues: CASSFSPGETQYF. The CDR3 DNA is TGTGCCAGCAGTTTTTCACCAGGGGAGACCCAGTACTTC.

The CDR3 is CASSQGLSGYTF. CDR3 in DNA: TGTGCCAGTAGCCAGGGGTTGAGTGGCTACACCTTC. This chain links TRBV19 with TRBJ1-2; D might be TRBD1 (6 bases). The germline V gene has CDR1 LNHDA and CDR2 SQIVND (reference sequence). V shed 6 bases and J shed 7 bases, with 12 bases lying between them. CDR3 length: 12 amino acids.

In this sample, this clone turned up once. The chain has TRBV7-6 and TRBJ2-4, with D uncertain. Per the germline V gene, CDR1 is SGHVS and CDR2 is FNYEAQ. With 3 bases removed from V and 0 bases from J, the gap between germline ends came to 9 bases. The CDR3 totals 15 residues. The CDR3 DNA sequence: TGTGCCAGCAGCTTGTCCAGGCTAGCCAAAAACATTCAGTACTTC. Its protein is CASSLSRLAKNIQYF.

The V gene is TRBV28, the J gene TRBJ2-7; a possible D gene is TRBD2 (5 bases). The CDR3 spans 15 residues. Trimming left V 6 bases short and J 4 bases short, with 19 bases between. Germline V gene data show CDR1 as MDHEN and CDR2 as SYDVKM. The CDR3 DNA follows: TGTGCCAGCAGCGGAAAGAGGGCAACTAGATACGAGCAGTACTTC. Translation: CASSGKRATRYEQYF. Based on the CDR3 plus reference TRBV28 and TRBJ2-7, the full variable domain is DVKVTQSSRYLVKRTGEKVFLECVQDMDHENMFWYRQDPGLGLRLIYFSYDVKMKEKGDIPEGYSVSREKKERFSLILESASTNQTSMYLCASSGKRATRYEQYFGPGTRLTVT.

CDR3 sequence (DNA): TGTGCCAGCAGTGAGAATAGGGGAGAGACCCAGTACTTC. Amino acid sequence: CASSENRGETQYF. This chain uses TRBV2 with TRBJ2-5, with D perhaps TRBD1 (5 bases). Between the trimmed V and J ends, which lost 3 bases and 4 bases, there was a span of 9 bases. Germline lookup yields CDR1 SNHLY and CDR2 FYNNEI. The length of the CDR3 is 13 residues.